This T cell receptor (beta chain) appears in the sequencing data of a study of tumor-infiltrating lymphocytes in primary liver carcinoma. Study-level information: Tumor staging was T1-T3 N0M0; sizes spanned roughly 4.2 to 10 cm across. Overall study results and limits: It was in tumors, not blood, that the top-250-clone fraction was significantly higher (p = 0.039). Tumor region pairs overlapped more than did tumor-adjacent and tumor-blood pairs.

As to this clonotype: Its target is not known. One end of the junction varies from germline; a read error may be responsible.

Unsorted whole blood served as the source of blood RNA, and germline DNA was extracted as well. Among the patients, all had chronic HBV infection and none had been treated. The input was 450 to 500 ng total RNA; TCR beta cDNA was made from it with a constant-region primer. Investigators got TCR beta libraries out of three nested multiplex PCR rounds, done with slightly modified ARM-PCR. Using its own MiXCR run on the multiplex PCR reads, TCRdb lists one record per CDR3 protein. Counted here are 310,000 or so distinct CDR3 sequences, 50% to 75% occurring once; the ten biggest clones make up over 15%. This TCR was recovered from a woman aged 25 to 39 with primary liver carcinoma and hepatitis B virus infection. The specimen sequenced was peripheral blood.

The CDR3 nucleotides are TGTGCCAGCAGCTTCACCAGCGGGGAGACCTACAGTGAGCAGTTCTTC. Protein product: CASSFTSGETYSEQFF. The chain recombines TRBV11-2 with TRBJ2-1; TRBD2 matches 7 bases. The CDR3 is 16 amino acids. Germline CDR1 reads SGHAT; CDR2 reads FQNNGV.